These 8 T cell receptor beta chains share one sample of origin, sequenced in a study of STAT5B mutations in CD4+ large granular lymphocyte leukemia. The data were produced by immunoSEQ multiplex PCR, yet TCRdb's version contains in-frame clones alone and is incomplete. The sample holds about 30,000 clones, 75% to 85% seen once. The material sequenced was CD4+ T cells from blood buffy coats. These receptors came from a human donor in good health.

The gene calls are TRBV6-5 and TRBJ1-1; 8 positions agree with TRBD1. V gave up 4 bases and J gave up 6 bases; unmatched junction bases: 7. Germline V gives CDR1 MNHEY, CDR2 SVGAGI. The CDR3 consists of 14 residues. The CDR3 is CASSWDRRSAEAFF. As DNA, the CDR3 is TGTGCCAGCAGTTGGGACAGGAGGAGCGCTGAAGCTTTCTTT.

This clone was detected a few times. In nucleotides, the CDR3 is TGTGCCAGCAGCTTGGGGGCGAGCGAGCAGTACTTC. Amino acids: CASSLGASEQYF. The rearrangement joins TRBV7-2 to TRBJ2-7, with D tentatively TRBD1 (6 bases). The germline V and J ends were trimmed by 3 bases and 6 bases, with 9 bases remaining between them. CDR1 and CDR2 from the germline V gene are SGHTA and FQGNSA. The CDR3 has 12 amino acids.

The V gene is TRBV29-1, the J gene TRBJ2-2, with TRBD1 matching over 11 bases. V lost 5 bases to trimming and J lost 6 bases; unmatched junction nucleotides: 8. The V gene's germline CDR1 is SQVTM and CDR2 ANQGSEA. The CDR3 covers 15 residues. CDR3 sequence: CSVLDRGRRAGELFF. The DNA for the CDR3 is TGCAGCGTTTTGGACAGGGGGCGCAGGGCCGGGGAGCTGTTTTTT.

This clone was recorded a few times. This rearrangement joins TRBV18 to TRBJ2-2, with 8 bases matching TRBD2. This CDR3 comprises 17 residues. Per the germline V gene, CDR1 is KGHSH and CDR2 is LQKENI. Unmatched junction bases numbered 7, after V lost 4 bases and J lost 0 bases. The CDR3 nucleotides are TGTGCCAGCTCACAGGTAGCGGGATTCGCGAACACCGGGGAGCTGTTTTTT. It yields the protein CASSQVAGFANTGELFF. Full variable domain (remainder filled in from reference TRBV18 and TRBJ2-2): NAGVMQNPRHLVRRRGQEARLRCSPMKGHSHVYWYRQLPEEGLKFMVYLQKENIIDESGMPKERFSAEFPKEGPSILRIQQVVRGDSAAYFCASSQVAGFANTGELFFGEGSRLTVL.

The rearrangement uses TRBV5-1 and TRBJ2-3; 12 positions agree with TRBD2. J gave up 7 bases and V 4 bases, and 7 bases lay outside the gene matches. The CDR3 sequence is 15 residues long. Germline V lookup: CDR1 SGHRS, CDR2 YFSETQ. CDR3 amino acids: CASSATSGGMNTQYF. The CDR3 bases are TGCGCCAGCAGCGCCACTAGCGGGGGGATGAATACGCAGTATTTT.

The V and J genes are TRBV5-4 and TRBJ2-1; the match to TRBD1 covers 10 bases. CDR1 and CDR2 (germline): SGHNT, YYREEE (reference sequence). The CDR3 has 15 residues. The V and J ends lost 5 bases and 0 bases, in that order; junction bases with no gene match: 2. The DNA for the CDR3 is TGTGCCAGCAGGTGGGACAGGGGCTCCTACAATGAGCAGTTCTTC. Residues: CASRWDRGSYNEQFF.

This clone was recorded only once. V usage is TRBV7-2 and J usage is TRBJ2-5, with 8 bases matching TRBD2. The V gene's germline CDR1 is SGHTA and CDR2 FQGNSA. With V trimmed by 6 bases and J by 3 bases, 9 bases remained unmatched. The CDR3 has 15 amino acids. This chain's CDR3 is CASSPGGGGKETQYF. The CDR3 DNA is TGTGCCAGCAGTCCCGGGGGGGGAGGGAAAGAGACCCAGTACTTC.

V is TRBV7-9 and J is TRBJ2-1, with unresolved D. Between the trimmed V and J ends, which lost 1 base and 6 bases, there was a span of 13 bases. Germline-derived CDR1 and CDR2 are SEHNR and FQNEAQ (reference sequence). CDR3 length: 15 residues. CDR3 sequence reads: CASSLGAGWGNEQFF. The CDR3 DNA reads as TGTGCCAGCAGCTTAGGGGCTGGGTGGGGCAATGAGCAGTTCTTC.